This T cell receptor beta chain was recovered during a study of identical twins (dated by TCRdb to the mid-2010s). For the wider study: TCR alpha and beta repertoires from monozygotic twins, unrelated adults of various ages and cord blood were deep-sequenced to test whether fetal clonotypes persist. To rule out contamination, the twin experiments were replicated at different times with different library preparation protocols.

General conclusions and limits of the study: Conclusions relied on cross-sectional statistical analysis, since the same donors could not be followed over many years. Compared with coincidental sharing between unrelated individuals, out-of-frame TCR alpha sequences shared between twins had an excess of sequences with low generation probability. Zero-insertion analyses could be partly confounded by invariant T cells such as MAIT and iNKT, although diverse VJ usage argued against such confounding for most clonotypes. In monozygotic twins, recombination models systematically underestimated out-of-frame TCR alpha sharing, but the models matched the sharing seen between unrelated individuals. The excess sharing between twins in beta out-of-frame sequences was weaker because fewer shared sequences reduced the signal-to-noise ratio. Fewer insertions were carried by abundant cord blood beta clonotypes; a weaker similar trend was observed in young adult naive repertoires, while no such trend was observed in memory repertoires.

Every donor in the study was a healthy Caucasian. The twin cohort consisted of three pairs of female monozygotic twins, all aged about 18 to 29 years. Positive isolation kits from Invitrogen were used to isolate CD4+ and CD8+ T cell populations. Library preparation employed 5' RACE. Sequencing relied on an Illumina HiSeq 2000. A universal primer binding site was added through template switching, and the final cDNA carried a unique molecular identifier so that TCR cDNA molecules could be counted accurately. Specific primers in the conserved constant-segment region were used to synthesize first-strand cDNA for the TCR alpha and beta chains. To control for contamination, each cDNA library was double barcoded with a SMART-Mk sample barcode plus Illumina barcodes. Two successive PCR steps introduced TruSeq adapter sequences along with Illumina sample barcodes. Sequencing of the TCR alpha and beta cDNA libraries was done on the Illumina HiSeq platform using custom primers. As for how the authors treated the data: Unique molecular identifiers were extracted from raw reads with MiGEC, and CDR3 positions were determined with MiXCR. Recombination models were inferred per individual with the repgenHMM and IGoR tools using an EM algorithm. Shared clonotype analysis was performed with the tcR package in R, normalizing sharing by the product of cloneset sizes. Out-of-frame nonproductive sequences were analyzed to study raw recombination free of thymic and clonal selection effects. The public reads were run again by TCRdb, first through fastp at Q25 and then through MiXCR, and only productive beta chains were kept. All rows with the same CDR3 protein become a single entry with the most common DNA and genes. What appears here as the V and J calls and clone size reflects TCRdb's work, not the paper's. This sample lists some 320,000 distinct CDR3 sequences; more than 9% were detected once. The ten largest clonotypes hold roughly 7% of the sample.

V is pruned by 9 bases and J by 4 bases, leaving 8 bases of the junction without a gene match. The CDR3 sequence holds 13 residues, the cysteine and phenylalanine included. Of all the DNA, just the CDR3 is kept, 39 bases in frame from base 1. The germline V gene (reference sequence) specifies SEHNR as CDR1 and FQNEAQ as CDR2. This clonotype was found a few times. Its target antigen remains unknown. Base qualities were left out, and no much larger clone turns up one base away. The sample also formed part of further work on yellow fever vaccine responses in identical twins. That second report states: The T cell response to vaccination in identical twins was reported by the authors to appear partly convergent and partly personalized. In identical twins, the study followed T cell clones that responded to the vaccine with precision.

Sequencing was carried out using CD8+ T cells sorted from blood. The sequence was obtained from a woman younger than 35 in good health. The rearrangement joined TRBV7-9 to TRBJ2-5; the junction holds 7 bases that match TRBD1. The CDR3 reads as follows: CASTGTVTETQYF. The nucleotide sequence reads as follows: TGTGCCAGTACCGGGACAGTAACAGAGACCCAGTACTTC.